This TCR beta chain was identified in a study of blood T cell repertoires in COVID-19. Original data processing: The authors estimated nucleated cell counts from reference gene primer amplification. Libraries were prepared by immunoSEQ multiplex PCR; TCRdb keeps only in-frame clonotypes and omits some of them. V, J and clone size were drawn from that table, and D and trimming were deduced from the DNA. This sample carries around 370,000 clones, around nine tenths of them seen once, and the ten largest clones take less than 3.5%. CDR3 length: 13 amino acids. Germline CDR1 and CDR2: SEHNR and FQNEAQ (reference sequence). Trimming took 3 bases from V and 8 from J, leaving 13 bases between them.

This receptor was identified in a woman under 30 who had recovered from COVID-19. The chain is built from TRBV7-9 and TRBJ1-2; D gene ambiguous. The sequenced sample was peripheral blood. The DNA of the CDR3 is TGTGCCAGCAGCTTCGGGGAGTTGCCAGGCTACACCTTC. Translation: CASSFGELPGYTF.